What follows are 22 T cell receptor beta chains derived from one specimen sequenced in a study of cytomegalovirus exposure and HLA in healthy donors. Assay: immunoSEQ multiplex PCR; the TCRdb copy retains only in-frame clones and omits some. This table holds about 170,000 clones, about 87% found once. Sequencing used PBMCs. All receptors come from a woman in her twenties or thirties in good health and CMV-seronegative.

This clone appeared a single time. The chain carries TRBV30 and TRBJ1-6; D may be TRBD1 (5 bases). Germline V gene lookup returns CDR1 GTSNPN and CDR2 SVGIG (reference sequence). Trimming removed 5 bases at V and 7 bases at J, with 9 bases between. The CDR3 consists of 12 residues. CDR3 in amino acids: CAWAKGNSPLHF. Here the CDR3 DNA reads TGTGCCTGGGCTAAGGGGAATTCACCCCTCCACTTT. Looking up the rest from reference TRBV30 and TRBJ1-6 gives the full variable domain: SQTIHQWPATLVQPVGSPLSLECTVEGTSNPNLYWYRQAAGRGLQLLFYSVGIGQISSEVPQNLSASRPQDRQFILSSKKLLLSDSGFYLCAWAKGNSPLHFGNGTRLTVT.

The chain links TRBV5-4 to TRBJ1-6; 9 nucleotides match TRBD1. Germline V CDR1 and CDR2: SGHNT, YYREEE (reference sequence). Trimming took 3 bases from V and 7 from J; bases not matched to a gene: 5. The CDR3 length is 15 residues. Here the CDR3 reads CASSSSGTGNSPLHF. In DNA, the CDR3 is TGTGCCAGCAGCTCCTCCGGGACAGGGAATTCACCCCTCCACTTT.

This chain links TRBV2 with TRBJ1-2; D call uncertain. Trimming cost V 6 bases and J 1 base, with 18 bases left between them. The CDR3 spans 16 residues. From germline, CDR1 is SNHLY and CDR2 FYNNEI. Here the CDR3 DNA reads TGTGCCAGCAGACGAAGCCAGGCTACCCTTAACTATGGCTACACCTTC. Translated: CASRRSQATLNYGYTF.

V gene TRBV2 combines with J gene TRBJ2-5; 13 bases are a match to TRBD2. The V gene's germline CDR1 is SNHLY and CDR2 FYNNEI. This CDR3 region has 15 residues. After removal of 8 bases from V and 2 bases from J, the junction contained 5 bases not matched to a gene. The CDR3 nucleotides read TGTGCCAGCCTTCCGGGACTAGCGGGGCAAGAGACCCAGTACTTC. Amino acids: CASLPGLAGQETQYF.

This chain connects TRBV4-1 to TRBJ2-3; possible D gene TRBD1, 6 bases. The CDR3 is 15 residues long. The germline V and J ends were trimmed by 1 base and 1 base, with 9 bases remaining between them. Germline V gene data show CDR1 as MGHRA and CDR2 as YSYEKL. The CDR3 sequence is CASSQVAGGTDTQYF. CDR3 bases: TGCGCCAGCAGCCAAGTAGCAGGGGGCACAGATACGCAGTATTTT.

The chain carries TRBV7-6 and TRBJ2-7; a possible D gene is TRBD1 (5 bases). V gave up 3 bases and J gave up 5 bases, with 8 bases separating them. Germline V CDR1 and CDR2: SGHVS, FNYEAQ. The CDR3 covers 12 residues. The CDR3 reads CASSFEGDEQYF. In nucleotides, the CDR3 is TGTGCCAGCAGCTTTGAAGGGGACGAGCAGTACTTC.

This clone was seen just once. The chain employs TRBV11-2 and TRBJ1-2, with TRBD1 identical over 9 bases. Germline trimming cut 5 bases from V and 8 bases from J; bases unmatched to any gene: 9. Per germline, CDR1 SGHAT and CDR2 FQNNGV. The CDR3 runs to 14 residues. CDR3 nucleotides: TGTGCCAGCAGCCGTCCCGGGACAGGGTCCGGCTACACCTTC. Protein: CASSRPGTGSGYTF.

The chain is built from TRBV7-2 and TRBJ1-1; 7 bases fit TRBD1. With V trimmed by 1 base and J by 13 bases, 21 bases remained unmatched. CDR3 length: 17 residues. Germline-derived CDR1 and CDR2 are SGHTA and FQGNSA. The CDR3 sequence: CASSLVDRAGLLQDGFF. The CDR3 coding sequence is TGTGCCAGCAGCTTAGTCGACAGGGCAGGCCTATTGCAGGATGGTTTCTTT.

V gene TRBV9 combines with J gene TRBJ2-2; TRBD2 agrees at 7 bases. The CDR3 consists of 17 residues. The V and J ends lost 3 bases and 0 bases, in that order; junction bases with no gene match: 8. Germline V gene data show CDR1 as SGDLS and CDR2 as YYNGEE. The CDR3 sequence: CASSESKTSSNTGELFF. The CDR3 DNA sequence: TGTGCCAGCAGCGAGTCTAAGACTAGCTCGAACACCGGGGAGCTGTTTTTT.

The rearrangement joins TRBV6-5 to TRBJ1-2; maybe TRBD1 (6 bases). Germline V gene data show CDR1 as MNHEY and CDR2 as SVGAGI. The ends were cut back, 0 bases at V and 8 bases at J, with 13 bases in the middle. This CDR3 is 14 amino acids long. DNA of the CDR3: TGTGCCAGCAGTTACTCAGGGGGGGGAAGGGGCTACACCTTC. Translation: CASSYSGGGRGYTF.

This sequence joins TRBV30 and TRBJ1-3; D is undetermined. Germline loops: CDR1 GTSNPN, CDR2 SVGIG (reference sequence). The CDR3 extends over 14 amino acids. Trimming took off 0 bases at V and 0 bases at J, with 6 bases between the two ends. In DNA form, the CDR3 reads TGTGCCTGGAGTGTACGTAGCTCTGGAAACACCATATATTTT. Its protein is CAWSVRSSGNTIYF.

This clone was detected only once. The chain carries TRBV5-4 and TRBJ2-7; possibly TRBD2 for D (5 bases). This CDR3 region has 14 residues. The germline V gene encodes CDR1 SGHNT and CDR2 YYREEE (reference sequence). Trimming removed 4 bases at V and 2 bases at J, with 13 bases between. This CDR3 is CASSLPGFPYEQYF. CDR3 DNA: TGTGCCAGCAGCCTACCGGGGTTTCCCTACGAGCAGTACTTC.

The rearrangement joins TRBV11-2 to TRBJ2-1; 9 bases are shared with TRBD2. Losses at the gene ends were 5 bases for V and 2 bases for J; bases not matched to a gene: 7. The CDR3 extends over 16 amino acids. Germline-derived CDR1 and CDR2 are SGHAT and FQNNGV. CDR3 amino acids: CASSLGGGGAYNEQFF. DNA for the CDR3: TGTGCCAGCAGCCTAGGGGGCGGGGGGGCCTACAATGAGCAGTTCTTC. Full variable domain (outside the CDR3, taken from reference TRBV11-2 and TRBJ2-1): EAGVAQSPRYKIIEKRQSVAFWCNPISGHATLYWYQQILGQGPKLLIQFQNNGVVDDSQLPKDRFSAERLKGVDSTLKIQPAKLEDSAVYLCASSLGGGGAYNEQFFGPGTRLTVL.

The chain employs TRBV2 and TRBJ1-5; D is perhaps TRBD1 (5 bases). This CDR3 is built from 13 residues. In germline, CDR1 is SNHLY, CDR2 FYNNEI. V lost 5 bases and J 8 bases, leaving 13 bases between the germline ends. The CDR3 region has the DNA TGTGCCAGCAGTAAAAATGGGGGGGAGCCCCAGCATTTT. Amino acids: CASSKNGGEPQHF.

The chain couples TRBV19 to TRBJ1-2, with D possibly matching TRBD1 (6 bases). V was pared by 5 bases and J by 4 bases, with 20 bases between. The germline CDR1 and CDR2 sequences are LNHDA and SQIVND (reference sequence). This CDR3 is 16 amino acids long. DNA for the CDR3: TGTGCCAGTAGTCTCGAAAACAGGGTCCTCTTCTATGGCTACACCTTC. Translation: CASSLENRVLFYGYTF.

J is TRBJ1-2 and V is TRBV4-1; D possibly corresponds to TRBD1 (5 bases). Trimming shortened V by 0 bases and J by 0 bases, and 14 bases separated the two germline ends. The CDR3 consists of 17 residues. Germline values: CDR1 MGHRA, CDR2 YSYEKL. The CDR3 DNA sequence: TGCGCCAGCAGCCAAGATCGATGGCAGGGAACTAACTATGGCTACACCTTC. It encodes CASSQDRWQGTNYGYTF.

The chain has TRBV4-1 and TRBJ2-7, with 7 bases that match TRBD1. CDR3 length equals 15 residues. V lost 3 bases to trimming and J lost 5 bases; unmatched junction nucleotides: 10. Germline CDR1 MGHRA, CDR2 YSYEKL. Written as DNA, the CDR3 is TGCGCCAGCAGCCAGACGGGACAGCGCCTAGACGAGCAGTACTTC. It encodes CASSQTGQRLDEQYF.

In DNA, the CDR3 is TGTGCCAGCAGCACCGAGGTCGGGACAAGAGACTATGGCTACACCTTC. Protein product: CASSTEVGTRDYGYTF. The chain joins TRBV7-8 to TRBJ1-2; D is perhaps TRBD1 (6 bases). CDR3 length: 16 amino acids. V lost 5 bases to trimming and J lost 3 bases, with 19 bases between them. Germline V lookup: CDR1 SGHVS, CDR2 FQNEAQ. The full variable domain, rest sourced from reference TRBV7-8 and TRBJ1-2, is GAGVSQSPRYKVAKRGQDVALRCDPISGHVSLFWYQQALGQGPEFLTYFQNEAQLDKSGLPSDRFFAERPEGSVSTLKIQRTQQEDSAVYLCASSTEVGTRDYGYTFGSGTRLTVV.

The V and J genes are TRBV19 and TRBJ2-4, with 10 bases matching TRBD1. Germline trimming cut 1 base from V and 6 bases from J; bases unmatched to any gene: 12. This CDR3 is built from 18 residues. Germline V lookup: CDR1 LNHDA, CDR2 SQIVND (reference sequence). CDR3 in amino acids: CASSIVIPGRQGANIQYF. The CDR3 coding sequence is TGTGCCAGTAGTATAGTGATTCCCGGGAGACAGGGGGCAAACATTCAGTACTTC.

The chain is built from TRBV7-9 and TRBJ1-1; 8 bases line up with TRBD1. Germline V CDR1 and CDR2: SEHNR, FQNEAQ (reference sequence). J gave up 7 bases and V 4 bases, and 11 bases lay outside the gene matches. This CDR3 is built from 15 residues. This chain's CDR3 is CASSSEVDRVGEAFF. CDR3 in DNA: TGTGCCAGCAGCTCCGAGGTGGACAGGGTGGGTGAAGCTTTCTTT. The full variable domain, completed using reference TRBV7-9 and TRBJ1-1, is DTGVSQNPRHKITKRGQNVTFRCDPISEHNRLYWYRQTLGQGPEFLTYFQNEAQLEKSRLLSDRFSAERPKGSFSTLEIQRTEQGDSAMYLCASSSEVDRVGEAFFGQGTRLTVV.

This chain connects TRBV27 to TRBJ2-1; D is perhaps TRBD1 (6 bases). Trimming left V 6 bases short and J 1 base short, with 13 bases between. The CDR3 is 15 amino acids. Per the germline V gene, CDR1 is MNHEY and CDR2 is SMNVEV (reference sequence). In DNA, the CDR3 is TGTGCCAGCAGGATCCAGGGACAATCCTACAATGAGCAGTTCTTC. Its protein product is CASRIQGQSYNEQFF.

As for this clone: It may be a read error: a sequence one base away is much more abundant. The sample contains more than one DNA sequence encoding this CDR3. In DNA, the CDR3 is TGTGCCAGCAGTGATCTAGCGGGGGGGCAAGAGACCCAGTACTTC. Translated, it gives CASSDLAGGQETQYF. The V and J genes are TRBV6-1 and TRBJ2-5, with 12 positions matching TRBD2. The V segment lost 3 bases and the J segment 2 bases; nucleotides outside the gene matches: 1. Germline lookup yields CDR1 MNHNS and CDR2 SASEGT. The CDR3 has 15 amino acids.